This T cell receptor beta chain was sequenced during a study of cytomegalovirus exposure and HLA in healthy donors. Study summary: Researchers found that 81% of fewer than 450 genotyped donors fell within the Caucasian-associated ancestry cluster.

60 Vbeta and 13 Jbeta primers were used in PCR. Profiled with immunoSEQ multiplex PCR; TCRdb holds only in-frame clones, not every one. The top ten hold roughly 5% of the sample, which has roughly 130,000 clones, over 75% seen once. From germline, CDR1 is SGHAT and CDR2 FQDESV (reference sequence). The J segment lost 0 bases and the V segment lost 5 bases, leaving 6 bases of the junction unmatched. This CDR3 is 16 amino acids long. Sequencing was performed on PBMCs. V gene TRBV11-1 combines with J gene TRBJ1-1, with 10 bases matching TRBD1. This TCR derives from a man aged 30-40 years in good health and CMV-seronegative. DNA for the CDR3: TGTGCCAGCAGCCCGGGACAGGGGAGAATGAACACTGAAGCTTTCTTT. Translating gives CASSPGQGRMNTEAFF.